The entry below describes one T cell receptor beta chain. Germline assignment: CDR1 KGHSH and CDR2 LQKENI. CDR3 length: 16 amino acids. The trim removed 3 bases at V and 4 bases at J, leaving 7 bases unmatched. These data originate in a study of blood T cells in healthy people across ages. It was with a sample-barcoded 5' primer and a J-beta primer mix that a second PCR of roughly 6 to 11 cycles was run. One entry per CDR3 protein, called by TCRdb with MiXCR from the 5' RACE reads. The table shows about 1.5 million distinct CDR3 sequences, with about 45% occurring only once. Material: blood. The TCR sequence derives from a woman aged 18-29 years in good health. The chain employs TRBV18 and TRBJ1-1; TRBD1 matches 11 bases. CDR3 in amino acids: CASSPRTGGVATEAFF. CDR3 nucleotide sequence: TGTGCCAGCTCACCGAGGACAGGGGGCGTCGCCACTGAAGCTTTCTTT.